A single sample is the source of the 21 T cell receptor beta chains below, sequenced in a study of tumor-infiltrating lymphocytes in localized non-small cell lung cancer. Profiled with immunoSEQ multiplex PCR; TCRdb holds only in-frame clones, not every one. This table holds roughly 25,000 clones, roughly 70% found once. Sequences were obtained from lung tumor tissue. The origin of the receptors is a human donor with non-small cell lung cancer.

The chain recombines TRBV7-6 with TRBJ2-7; D ambiguous. Germline V gene sequence: CDR1 SGHVS, CDR2 FNYEAQ. CDR3 length equals 13 residues. Trimming shortened V by 0 bases and J by 6 bases, and 9 bases separated the two germline ends. The CDR3 reads CASSLATAFEQYF. CDR3 bases: TGTGCCAGCAGCTTAGCGACTGCCTTCGAGCAGTACTTC.

The table lists this clone with a few counts. This chain uses TRBV7-9 with TRBJ2-3; D unresolved. The germline V gene has CDR1 SEHNR and CDR2 FQNEAQ (reference sequence). This CDR3 is 13 amino acids long. V gave up 5 bases and J gave up 0 bases, with 6 bases separating them. CDR3 sequence reads: CASSLPSTDTQYF. The CDR3 region has the DNA TGTGCCAGCAGCCTGCCGAGCACAGATACGCAGTATTTT.

The chain has TRBV5-5 and TRBJ2-3; D possibly corresponds to TRBD2 (5 bases). This CDR3 has 14 residues. V shed 2 bases and J shed 5 bases, with 12 bases lying between them. Germline CDR1 SGHKS, CDR2 YYEKEE (reference sequence). CDR3 region: CASSFEGSGDTQYF. The CDR3 DNA sequence: TGTGCCAGCAGCTTCGAAGGGAGTGGAGATACGCAGTATTTT. Filled out from reference TRBV5-5 and TRBJ2-3, the complete variable domain reads DAGVTQSPTHLIKTRGQQVTLRCSPISGHKSVSWYQQVLGQGPQFIFQYYEKEERGRGNFPDRFSARQFPNYSSELNVNALLLGDSALYLCASSFEGSGDTQYFGPGTRLTVL.

The genes are TRBV6-5 and TRBJ1-5; D is unresolved. Germline V gene lookup returns CDR1 MNHEY and CDR2 SVGAGI. This CDR3 region has 15 residues. Trimming cost V 2 bases and J 0 bases, with 8 bases left between them. As DNA, the CDR3 is TGTGCCAGCAGTTACAACGGTGATAGCAATCAGCCCCAGCATTTT. The encoded protein is CASSYNGDSNQPQHF.

V gene TRBV28 combines with J gene TRBJ1-2, with a weak D call TRBD1 (6 bases). The V gene's germline CDR1 is MDHEN and CDR2 SYDVKM. This CDR3 comprises 13 residues. V was trimmed by 5 bases and J by 8 bases, leaving 15 bases between them. CDR3 residues: CASSDTGSSGYTF. In nucleotides, the CDR3 is TGTGCCAGCAGTGATACAGGGTCGTCCGGCTACACCTTC.

Of note for this clone: The junction and the germline gene differ at one end; a read error may be behind it. This same CDR3 is encoded by further DNA sequences in the sample. This sequence joins TRBV27 and TRBJ1-1, with a weak D call TRBD1 (6 bases). CDR1 is MNHEY, CDR2 SMNVEV, per germline (reference sequence). The CDR3 is 14 amino acids. This CDR3 reads CASSSLQGNTEAFF. CDR3 nucleotide sequence: TGTGCCAGCAGTTCACTTCAGGGGAACACTGAGGCTTTCTTT.

This sequence joins TRBV6-6 and TRBJ1-2; the D gene is possibly TRBD1 (5 bases). The V and J ends lost 6 bases and 6 bases respectively, with 11 bases between them. This CDR3 comprises 12 residues. Germline CDR1 and CDR2: MNHNY and SVGAGI (reference sequence). CDR3 protein: CASRPGDHGYTF. DNA for the CDR3: TGTGCCAGCAGGCCGGGGGACCATGGCTACACCTTC.

This sequence joins TRBV5-1 and TRBJ2-2, with TRBD2 as a possible D gene (5 bases). Trimming stripped 3 bases from V and 4 bases from J, with 13 bases between. This CDR3 has 15 residues. Germline CDR1 and CDR2: SGHRS and YFSETQ. This CDR3 is CASSWGSVFTGELFF. The CDR3 DNA follows: TGCGCCAGCAGCTGGGGTAGCGTATTCACCGGGGAGCTGTTTTTT.

This CDR3 reads CASSSRGGASTDTQYF. CDR3 in DNA: TGTGCCAGCAGCTCACGGGGTGGGGCTAGCACAGATACGCAGTATTTT. V and J are TRBV7-8 and TRBJ2-3, with D possibly being TRBD1 or TRBD2 (5 bases each). This CDR3 contains 16 residues. Germline V gene data show CDR1 as SGHVS and CDR2 as FQNEAQ. Between the trimmed V and J ends, which lost 4 bases and 0 bases, there was a span of 14 bases.

CDR3 sequence: CASRTTGISNQPQHF. The DNA for the CDR3 is TGTGCCAGCAGAACAACGGGCATTAGCAATCAGCCCCAGCATTTT. This rearrangement joins TRBV28 to TRBJ1-5, with D uncertain. The CDR3 loop spans 15 amino acids. Germline values: CDR1 MDHEN, CDR2 SYDVKM. Trimming removed 6 bases at V and 0 bases at J, with 12 bases between.

This clone was observed a handful of times. The rearrangement joins TRBV13 to TRBJ2-7, with TRBD2 identical over 7 bases. There are 16 residues in the CDR3. J gave up 7 bases and V 5 bases, and 17 bases lay outside the gene matches. Per the germline V gene, CDR1 is PRHDT and CDR2 is FYEKMQ (reference sequence). CDR3 amino acids: CASSLHLWGRAEEQYF. As DNA, the CDR3 is TGTGCCAGCAGCCTCCACCTCTGGGGGAGGGCGGAAGAGCAGTACTTC. Filled out from reference TRBV13 and TRBJ2-7, the complete variable domain reads AAGVIQSPRHLIKEKRETATLKCYPIPRHDTVYWYQQGPGQDPQFLISFYEKMQSDKGSIPDRFSAQQFSDYHSELNMSSLELGDSALYFCASSLHLWGRAEEQYFGPGTRLTVT.

This sequence joins TRBV27 and TRBJ1-1, with TRBD1 as a possible D gene (5 bases). V was trimmed by 2 bases and J by 0 bases, leaving 7 bases between them. Germline CDR1 reads MNHEY; CDR2 reads SMNVEV (reference sequence). This CDR3 region has 14 residues. The CDR3 loop is CASSLGGMNTEAFF. CDR3 DNA sequence: TGTGCCAGCAGTTTAGGGGGGATGAACACTGAAGCTTTCTTT.

The gene calls are TRBV11-2 and TRBJ2-1, with a possible D match to TRBD2 (5 bases). Germline assignment: CDR1 SGHAT and CDR2 FQNNGV. This CDR3 spans 13 amino acids. V shed 5 bases and J shed 9 bases, with 14 bases lying between them. CDR3 sequence reads: CASSRGSIFEQFF. DNA of the CDR3: TGTGCCAGCAGCCGGGGAAGCATCTTTGAGCAGTTCTTC.

This chain uses TRBV14 with TRBJ2-1, with D unclear. The CDR3 is made up of 16 amino acids. Deletions cut 1 base from V and 3 bases from J, with 13 bases between. Germline loops: CDR1 SGHDN, CDR2 FVKESK. This CDR3 reads CASSQVESFRYNEQFF. CDR3 in DNA: TGTGCCAGCAGCCAAGTAGAGTCTTTCCGCTACAATGAGCAGTTCTTC.

Concerning this clone itself: Within the sample, other DNA sequences also encode this same CDR3. The chain employs TRBV5-1 and TRBJ2-1; 10 bases fit TRBD2. Germline CDR1 reads SGHRS; CDR2 reads YFSETQ. This CDR3 comprises 15 residues. V shed 3 bases, J shed 2 bases, and the junction held 2 bases outside the gene matches. CDR3 protein: CASSSLAGAYNEQFF. Here the CDR3 DNA reads TGCGCCAGCAGCTCCCTAGCGGGGGCCTACAATGAGCAGTTCTTC.

The rearrangement links TRBV28 to TRBJ1-4, with 7 positions matching TRBD1. Germline V gene data show CDR1 as MDHEN and CDR2 as SYDVKM. The CDR3 contains 13 residues. The ends lost 8 bases at V and 5 bases at J; junction bases unmatched: 5. CDR3: CASLGQLNEKLFF. CDR3 coding DNA: TGTGCCAGCTTGGGACAGTTAAATGAAAAACTGTTTTTT.

This chain uses TRBV5-1 with TRBJ2-7; 9 positions agree with TRBD2. The CDR3 consists of 14 residues. Germline-derived CDR1 and CDR2 are SGHRS and YFSETQ. Germline trimming cut 1 base from V and 4 bases from J; bases unmatched to any gene: 3. The CDR3: CASSLWLAGYEQYF. As DNA, the CDR3 is TGCGCCAGCAGCTTGTGGCTAGCGGGATACGAGCAGTACTTC.

The rearrangement joins TRBV7-9 to TRBJ2-5, with TRBD2 matching 15 bases. This CDR3 has 15 residues. The V gene's germline CDR1 is SEHNR and CDR2 FQNEAQ (reference sequence). J gave up 5 bases and V 4 bases, and 2 bases lay outside the gene matches. CDR3 loop: CASSWGTSGGETQYF. CDR3 DNA: TGTGCCAGCAGCTGGGGGACTAGCGGGGGGGAGACCCAGTACTTC.

This clone was picked up one time. This chain links TRBV29-1 with TRBJ2-1; D is possibly TRBD1 or TRBD2 (6 bases each). There are 12 residues in the CDR3. CDR1 and CDR2 from the germline V gene are SQVTM and ANQGSEA. V was trimmed by 7 bases and J by 6 bases, leaving 13 bases between them. CDR3: CSARLGGNEQFF. The CDR3 nucleotides read TGCAGCGCCCGACTAGGGGGCAATGAGCAGTTCTTC.

This clone rates as medium-sized. The chain carries TRBV7-2 and TRBJ2-5; D remains unclear. CDR3 length: 10 residues. V lost 9 bases to trimming and J lost 2 bases, with 4 bases between them. Germline lookup yields CDR1 SGHTA and CDR2 FQGNSA. The CDR3 DNA reads TGTGCCAGTAAACAAGAGACCCAGTACTTC. This translates into CASKQETQYF. The variable domain in full, with the rest retrieved from reference TRBV7-2 and TRBJ2-5, is GAGVSQSPSNKVTEKGKDVELRCDPISGHTALYWYRQSLGQGLEFLIYFQGNSAPDKSGLPSDRFSAERTGGSVSTLTIQRTQQEDSAVYLCASKQETQYFGPGTRLLVL.

The CDR3 coding sequence is TGTGCCACCCGGGGACTAGCGGGAGGGGACGAGCAGTTCTTC. Protein sequence: CATRGLAGGDEQFF. V and J are TRBV19 and TRBJ2-1, with TRBD2 matching 16 bases. CDR3 length: 14 amino acids. In germline, CDR1 is LNHDA, CDR2 SQIVND (reference sequence). V lost 10 bases, J lost 10 bases, and 7 bases stayed unmatched.